The clone carrying this TCR beta chain appeared a few times. This entry belongs to a study of CD8+ T cells in alopecia areata. Looking at the study overall: Twice daily, treated patients received 5 to 10 mg of oral tofacitinib.

Trimming pared 4 bases from V and 0 bases from J, leaving 6 bases between. The CDR3 contains 14 residues. CDR1 and CDR2 (germline): LGHNA, YSLEER. As part of sample collection, lesional scalp punch biopsies and peripheral blood were taken from alopecia areata patients. The sequencing template was cDNA reverse transcribed from extracted RNA. Sequencing was performed with immunoSEQ multiplex PCR; in TCRdb, only in-frame clones are kept and a portion is missing. The sample includes more than 9,500 clones, about 56% of them seen just once. The chain is built from TRBV4-3 and TRBJ2-2; D is unclear. Source material: skin. This clonotype was obtained from a human donor with alopecia areata. The CDR3 loop reads CASSLATNTGELFF. The CDR3 DNA reads TGCGCCAGCAGCCTAGCAACGAACACCGGGGAGCTGTTTTTT.